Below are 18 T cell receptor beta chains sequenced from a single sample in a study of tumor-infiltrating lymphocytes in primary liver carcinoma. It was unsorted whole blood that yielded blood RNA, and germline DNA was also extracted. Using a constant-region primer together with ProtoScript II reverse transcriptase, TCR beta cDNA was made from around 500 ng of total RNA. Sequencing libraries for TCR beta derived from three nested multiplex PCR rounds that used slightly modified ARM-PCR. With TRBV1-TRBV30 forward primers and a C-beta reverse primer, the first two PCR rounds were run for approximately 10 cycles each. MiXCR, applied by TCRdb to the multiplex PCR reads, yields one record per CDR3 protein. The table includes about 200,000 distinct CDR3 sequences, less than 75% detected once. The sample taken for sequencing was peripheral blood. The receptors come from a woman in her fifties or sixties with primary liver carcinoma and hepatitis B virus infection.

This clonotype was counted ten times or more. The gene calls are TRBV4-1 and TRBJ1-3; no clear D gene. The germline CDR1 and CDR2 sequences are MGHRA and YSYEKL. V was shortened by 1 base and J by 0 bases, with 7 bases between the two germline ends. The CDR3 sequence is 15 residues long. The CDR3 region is CASSQALRSGNTIYF. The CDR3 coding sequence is TGCGCCAGCAGCCAAGCTCTACGCTCTGGAAACACCATATATTTT.

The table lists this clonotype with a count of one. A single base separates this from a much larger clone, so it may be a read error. CDR3 DNA sequence: TGTGCCAGCGCCAGGACAGGGGTTGGCTACACCTTC. This translates into CASARTGVGYTF. V usage is TRBV6-5 and J usage is TRBJ1-2; the match to TRBD1 covers 9 bases. Germline CDR1 and CDR2: MNHEY and SVGAGI. With 8 bases clipped from V and 7 bases from J, the junction kept 5 bases outside the gene matches. This CDR3 comprises 12 residues.

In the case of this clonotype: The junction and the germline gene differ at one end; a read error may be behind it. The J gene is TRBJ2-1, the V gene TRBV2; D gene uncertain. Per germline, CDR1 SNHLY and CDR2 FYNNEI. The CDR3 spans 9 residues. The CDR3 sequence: CVSSGRAFF. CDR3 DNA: TGTGTCAGCAGTGGCCGCGCTTTCTTC. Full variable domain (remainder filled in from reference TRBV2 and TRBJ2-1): EPEVTQTPSHQVTQMGQEVILRCVPISNHLYFYWYRQILGQKVEFLVSFYNNEISEKSEIFDDQFSVERPDGSNFTLKIRSTKLEDSAMYFCVSSGRAFFGPGTRLTVL.

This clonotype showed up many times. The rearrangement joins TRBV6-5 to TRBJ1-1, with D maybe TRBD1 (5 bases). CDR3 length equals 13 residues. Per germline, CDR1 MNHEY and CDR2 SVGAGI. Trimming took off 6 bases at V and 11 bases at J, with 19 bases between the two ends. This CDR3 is CASSKGTSGMAFF. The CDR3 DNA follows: TGTGCCAGCAGCAAGGGAACCTCAGGGATGGCTTTCTTT.

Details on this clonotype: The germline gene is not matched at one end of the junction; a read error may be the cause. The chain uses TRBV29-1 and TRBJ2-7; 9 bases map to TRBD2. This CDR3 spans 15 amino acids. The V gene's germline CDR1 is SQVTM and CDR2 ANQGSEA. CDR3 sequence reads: CSVEDSGRPPYEEYF. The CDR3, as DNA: TGCAGCGTCGAGGACAGCGGGAGGCCGCCCTACGAGGAGTACTTC.

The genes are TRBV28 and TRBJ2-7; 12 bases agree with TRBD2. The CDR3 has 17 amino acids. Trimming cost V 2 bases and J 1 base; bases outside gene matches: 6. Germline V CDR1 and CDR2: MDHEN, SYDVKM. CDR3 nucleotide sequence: TGTGCCAGCAGTTTACTTCTACTAGCGGGAGGTTCCTACGAGCAGTACTTC. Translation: CASSLLLLAGGSYEQYF.

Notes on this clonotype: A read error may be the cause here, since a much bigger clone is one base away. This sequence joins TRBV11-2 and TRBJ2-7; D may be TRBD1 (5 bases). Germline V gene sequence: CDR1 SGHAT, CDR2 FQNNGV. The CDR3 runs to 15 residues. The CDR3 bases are TGTGCCAGCAGCTGGAAGACAGCCCCCTCCTACGAGCAGCACTTC. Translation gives CASSWKTAPSYEQHF.

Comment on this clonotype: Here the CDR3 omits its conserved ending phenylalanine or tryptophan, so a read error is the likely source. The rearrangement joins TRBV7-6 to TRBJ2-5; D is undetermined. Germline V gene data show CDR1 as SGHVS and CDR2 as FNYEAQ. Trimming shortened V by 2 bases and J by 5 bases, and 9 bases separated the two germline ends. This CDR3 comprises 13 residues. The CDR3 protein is CASSLSYGETQYI. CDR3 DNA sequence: TGTGCCAGCAGCTTAAGTTATGGCGAGACCCAGTACATC.

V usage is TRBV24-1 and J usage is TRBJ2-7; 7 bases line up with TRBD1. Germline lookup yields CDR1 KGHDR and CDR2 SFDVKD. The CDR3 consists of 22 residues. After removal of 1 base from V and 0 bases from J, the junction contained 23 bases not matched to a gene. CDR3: CATSDLVPHIIRDSKISYEQYF. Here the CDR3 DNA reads TGTGCCACCAGTGATTTAGTACCTCACATTATAAGGGACAGCAAAATCTCCTACGAGCAGTACTTC.

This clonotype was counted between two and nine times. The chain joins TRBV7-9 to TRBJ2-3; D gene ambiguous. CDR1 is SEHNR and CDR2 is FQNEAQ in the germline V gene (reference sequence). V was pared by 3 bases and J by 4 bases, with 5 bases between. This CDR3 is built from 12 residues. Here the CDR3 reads CASSFRSDTQYF. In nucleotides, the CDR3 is TGTGCCAGCAGCTTCCGATCAGATACGCAGTATTTT.

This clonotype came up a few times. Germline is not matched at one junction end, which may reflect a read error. Here the CDR3 reads CTISESTWLDTEAFF. CDR3 bases: TGTACCATCAGTGAGTCGACATGGTTGGACACTGAAGCTTTCTTT. The V call is TRBV10-3, the J call TRBJ1-1; the D is unclear. Germline-derived CDR1 and CDR2 are ENHRY and SYGVKD. The CDR3 extends over 15 amino acids.

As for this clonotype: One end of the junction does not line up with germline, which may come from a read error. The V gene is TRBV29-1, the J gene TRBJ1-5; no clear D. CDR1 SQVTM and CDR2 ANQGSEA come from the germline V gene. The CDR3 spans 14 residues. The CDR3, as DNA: TGCAGCGTTTTGTTCGAGTTGGGCAATCAGCCCCAGCACTTT. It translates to CSVLFELGNQPQHF. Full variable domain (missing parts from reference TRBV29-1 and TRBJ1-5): SAVISQKPSRDICQRGTSLTIQCQVDSQVTMMFWYRQQPGQSLTLIATANQGSEATYESGFVIDKFPISRPNLTFSTLTVSNMSPEDSSIYLCSVLFELGNQPQHFGDGTRLSIL.

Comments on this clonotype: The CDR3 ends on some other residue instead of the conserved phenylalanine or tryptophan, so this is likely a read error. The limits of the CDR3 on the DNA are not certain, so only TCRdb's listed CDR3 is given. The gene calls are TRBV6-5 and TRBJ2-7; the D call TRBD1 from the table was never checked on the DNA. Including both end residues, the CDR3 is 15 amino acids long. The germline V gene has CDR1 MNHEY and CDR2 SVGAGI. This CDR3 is CASSQAGTAMGEQNI.

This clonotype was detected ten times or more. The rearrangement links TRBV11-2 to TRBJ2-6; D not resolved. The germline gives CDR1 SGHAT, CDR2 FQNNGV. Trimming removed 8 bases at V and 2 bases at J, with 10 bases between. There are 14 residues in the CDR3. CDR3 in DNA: TGTGCCAGCGCCGACTTGGCTGGGGCCAACGTCCTGACTTTC. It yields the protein CASADLAGANVLTF. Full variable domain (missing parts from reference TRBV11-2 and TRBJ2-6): EAGVAQSPRYKIIEKRQSVAFWCNPISGHATLYWYQQILGQGPKLLIQFQNNGVVDDSQLPKDRFSAERLKGVDSTLKIQPAKLEDSAVYLCASADLAGANVLTFGAGSRLTVL.

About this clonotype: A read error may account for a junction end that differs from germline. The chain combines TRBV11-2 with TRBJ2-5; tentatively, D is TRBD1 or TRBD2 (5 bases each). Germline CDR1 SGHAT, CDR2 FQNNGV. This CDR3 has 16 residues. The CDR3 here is CACSYSRGSGGETQYF. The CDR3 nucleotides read TGTGCCTGCAGCTACTCCCGTGGTAGTGGGGGAGAGACCCAGTACTTC.

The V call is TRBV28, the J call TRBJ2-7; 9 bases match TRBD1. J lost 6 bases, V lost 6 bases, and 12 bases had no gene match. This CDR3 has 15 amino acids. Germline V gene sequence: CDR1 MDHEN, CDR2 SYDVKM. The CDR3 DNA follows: TGTGCCAGCAGAACCCCCGGGACAGGGTTTCCCGAGCAGTACTTC. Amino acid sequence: CASRTPGTGFPEQYF. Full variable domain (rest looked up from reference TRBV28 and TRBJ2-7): DVKVTQSSRYLVKRTGEKVFLECVQDMDHENMFWYRQDPGLGLRLIYFSYDVKMKEKGDIPEGYSVSREKKERFSLILESASTNQTSMYLCASRTPGTGFPEQYFGPGTRLTVT.

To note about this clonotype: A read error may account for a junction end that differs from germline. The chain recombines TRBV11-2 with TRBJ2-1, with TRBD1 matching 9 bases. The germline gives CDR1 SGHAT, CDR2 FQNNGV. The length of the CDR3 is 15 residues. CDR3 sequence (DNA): TGTGCTAGCAGCTTATTTAATGACAGGGGGAATGAGCAGTTCTTC. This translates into CASSLFNDRGNEQFF.

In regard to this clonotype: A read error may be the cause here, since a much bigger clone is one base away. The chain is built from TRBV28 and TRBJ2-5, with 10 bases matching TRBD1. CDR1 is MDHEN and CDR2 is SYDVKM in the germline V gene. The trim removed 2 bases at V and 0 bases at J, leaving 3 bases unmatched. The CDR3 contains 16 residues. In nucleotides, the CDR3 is TGTGCCAGCAGTTTAAGACAGGGGGCGTACCAAGAGACCCAGTACTTC. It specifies CASSLRQGAYQETQYF.